These 29 T cell receptor beta chains were all obtained from the same sample, sequenced in a study of CD8+CD57+ T cells in acquired aplastic anemia. It was patients with CD8+CD57+ cell expansion by flow cytometry who were chosen for sequencing. Template material for TCR beta VDJ and CDR3 profiling consisted of genomic DNA. MiXCR, run by TCRdb on the reads, gives a single entry per CDR3 protein. The table lists about 150,000 distinct CDR3 sequences, about 52% of them singletons. The specimen was sorted CD4+, CD8+, or CD8+CD57+ T cells (not recorded which) from PBMCs. These TCRs come from a human donor with aplastic anemia.

This clonotype has only a few counts. The chain couples TRBV29-1 to TRBJ2-7; D gene unclear. The CDR3 is 14 residues long. Germline CDR1 is SQVTM and CDR2 is ANQGSEA. V shed 4 bases and J shed 0 bases, with 13 bases lying between them. As DNA, the CDR3 is TGCAGCGTTGTAGAGCGCGAGAGCTCCTACGAGCAGTACTTC. This sequence encodes CSVVERESSYEQYF.

The V call is TRBV6-1, the J call TRBJ1-5; TRBD1 is a possible D gene (6 bases). Per germline, CDR1 MNHNS and CDR2 SASEGT. Trimming stripped 0 bases from V and 5 bases from J, with 17 bases between. CDR3 length equals 17 residues. The DNA of the CDR3 is TGTGCCAGCAGTGAAGCGTGGAGAATACAGGGTCATCAGCCCCAGCATTTT. Translating gives CASSEAWRIQGHQPQHF.

The CDR3 sequence is CASSPSPTGDTQYF. CDR3 DNA: TGTGCCAGCAGCCCCTCCCCGACTGGGGATACGCAGTATTTT. The chain has TRBV16 and TRBJ2-3; D is uncertain. Between the trimmed V and J ends, which lost 4 bases and 6 bases, there was a span of 14 bases. Germline V gene data show CDR1 as KGHSY and CDR2 as FQNENV. The CDR3 sequence is 14 residues long.

J is TRBJ1-5 and V is TRBV10-3, with no clear D. V was shortened by 3 bases and J by 7 bases, with 13 bases between the two germline ends. CDR1 ENHRY and CDR2 SYGVKD come from the germline V gene. The CDR3 consists of 14 residues. This CDR3 reads CAISEYGVGQPQHF. The CDR3 nucleotides are TGTGCCATCAGTGAATACGGGGTAGGGCAGCCCCAGCATTTT.

This clonotype was picked up many times. The chain couples TRBV4-1 to TRBJ2-7; D assignment may be TRBD1 or TRBD2 (6 bases each). Germline assignment: CDR1 MGHRA and CDR2 YSYEKL. The ends were cut back, 0 bases at V and 2 bases at J, with 14 bases in the middle. The CDR3 runs 16 residues. The CDR3 coding sequence is TGCGCCAGCAGCCAAGAGTCAGGGGTAGCGGCCTACGAGCAGTACTTC. Translating it yields CASSQESGVAAYEQYF.

In its sample, this clonotype was seen many times. The gene calls are TRBV6-4 and TRBJ1-6, with 10 bases lining up with TRBD1. Germline assignment: CDR1 MRHNA and CDR2 SNTAGT. CDR3 length: 16 residues. V was clipped by 4 bases and J by 7 bases; unmatched bases: 7. This CDR3 reads CASSVSGTGVNSPLHF. In nucleotides, the CDR3 is TGTGCCAGCAGTGTCTCCGGGACAGGGGTCAATTCACCCCTCCACTTT.

This clonotype has a count of ten or more. The V gene is TRBV6-1, the J gene TRBJ2-3, with 7 bases that match TRBD1. J gave up 6 bases and V 2 bases, and 11 bases lay outside the gene matches. CDR1 and CDR2 from the germline V gene are MNHNS and SASEGT. The CDR3 runs to 16 residues. The CDR3: CASSEWDSAFLDTQYF. The CDR3 DNA reads as TGTGCCAGCAGTGAATGGGACAGTGCTTTCCTGGATACGCAGTATTTT.

The gene calls are TRBV20-1 and TRBJ2-7; 10 nucleotides align to TRBD2. Germline assignment: CDR1 DFQATT and CDR2 SNEGSKA (reference sequence). The J segment lost 5 bases and the V segment lost 4 bases, leaving 11 bases of the junction unmatched. This CDR3 is 15 amino acids long. CDR3 sequence reads: CSANEIAGGTDEQYF. The CDR3 bases are TGCAGTGCTAATGAAATAGCGGGAGGTACCGACGAGCAGTACTTC.

There are many counts of this clonotype. The genes are TRBV2 and TRBJ1-2; D is possibly TRBD1 (5 bases). The V end was cut by 4 bases, the J end by 7 bases, with 13 bases between. Per the germline V gene, CDR1 is SNHLY and CDR2 is FYNNEI. The CDR3 runs 13 residues. CDR3 bases: TGTGCCAGCAGTGGGGGGAATGAGAGTGGCTACACCTTC. This translates into CASSGGNESGYTF.

This clonotype was counted at least ten times. The chain has TRBV10-1 and TRBJ2-7; possibly TRBD1 or TRBD2 for D (6 bases each). The CDR3 sequence is 16 residues long. V was pared by 4 bases and J by 1 base, with 17 bases between. Germline loops: CDR1 WNHNN, CDR2 SYGVQD (reference sequence). The CDR3 sequence is CASSGSRERGSYEQYF. The CDR3 DNA reads as TGCGCCAGCAGTGGAAGTCGGGAGAGGGGGTCCTACGAGCAGTACTTC.

V and J are TRBV2 and TRBJ2-2; weak D call: TRBD1 (6 bases). V was cut by 2 bases and J by 5 bases, with 15 bases left in between. CDR1 is SNHLY and CDR2 is FYNNEI in the germline V gene. The CDR3 length is 16 residues. Here the CDR3 DNA reads TGTGCCAGCAGTGAAAACCCGCCAGGGGTTACCGGGGAGCTGTTTTTT. This translates into CASSENPPGVTGELFF.

V usage is TRBV10-3 and J usage is TRBJ1-6; 7 bases line up with TRBD1. The J segment lost 9 bases and the V segment lost 3 bases, leaving 8 bases of the junction unmatched. Looked up from germline, CDR1 is ENHRY and CDR2 is SYGVKD. CDR3 length: 15 amino acids. The CDR3 reads CAISDTQGLGSPLHF. DNA of the CDR3: TGTGCCATCAGTGACACACAGGGGTTGGGTTCACCCCTCCACTTT.

The gene calls are TRBV2 and TRBJ1-1, with D unclear. In germline, CDR1 is SNHLY, CDR2 FYNNEI. The CDR3 is 14 residues long. The V end was cut by 4 bases, the J end by 0 bases, with 9 bases between. The CDR3 protein is CASSVKGVNTEAFF. The CDR3 DNA follows: TGTGCCAGCAGTGTGAAGGGAGTGAACACTGAAGCTTTCTTT.

The genes are TRBV7-2 and TRBJ1-1; possibly TRBD1 for D (5 bases). This CDR3 contains 12 residues. Germline V CDR1 and CDR2: SGHTA, FQGNSA. Trimming cost V 8 bases and J 1 base, with 8 bases left between them. The CDR3 region is CASSRANTEAFF. The CDR3 DNA follows: TGTGCCAGCTCCAGGGCGAACACTGAAGCTTTCTTT.

This clonotype was detected ten times or more. CDR3 in amino acids: CASSWDLEKLFF. CDR3 DNA sequence: TGTGCCAGCAGTTGGGACCTTGAAAAACTGTTTTTT. J is TRBJ1-4 and V is TRBV5-4; weak D call: TRBD1 (5 bases). The CDR3 length is 12 residues. Between the trimmed V and J ends, which lost 5 bases and 7 bases, there was a span of 9 bases. From germline, CDR1 is SGHNT and CDR2 YYREEE (reference sequence).

The V gene is TRBV7-2, the J gene TRBJ1-1; D is unclear. Deletions cut 6 bases from V and 0 bases from J, with 8 bases between. Germline V gene data show CDR1 as SGHTA and CDR2 as FQGNSA. The CDR3 extends over 13 amino acids. The CDR3 bases are TGTGCCAGCAGACTCGGTCTGAACACTGAAGCTTTCTTT. Translating gives CASRLGLNTEAFF.

This clonotype was counted at least ten times. Compared with germline, one end of the junction differs, possibly owing to a read error. The chain links TRBV12-3 or TRBV12-4 to TRBJ1-5; possible D gene TRBD1, 5 bases. The CDR3 is made up of 13 amino acids. CDR3 sequence: CARGHPSNQPQHF. DNA for the CDR3: TGCGCTAGGGGTCACCCGAGCAATCAGCCCCAGCATTTT.

In this sample, this clonotype turned up a few times. The rearrangement links TRBV10-3 to TRBJ1-3, with D maybe TRBD1 (5 bases). The CDR3 is 13 amino acids. The ends were cut back, 8 bases at V and 0 bases at J, with 8 bases in the middle. CDR1 is ENHRY, CDR2 SYGVKD, per germline. The CDR3 protein is CAIGAVSGNTIYF. CDR3 nucleotide sequence: TGTGCCATCGGGGCGGTCTCTGGAAACACCATATATTTT.

The V call is TRBV9, the J call TRBJ2-3; D is perhaps TRBD1 or TRBD2 (5 bases each). Germline CDR1 reads SGDLS; CDR2 reads YYNGEE. The V gene lost 0 bases and the J gene lost 0 bases, with 11 bases spanning the gap. CDR3 size: 16 residues. The CDR3 DNA sequence: TGTGCCAGCAGCGTAGGATCCGGGGCTAGCACAGATACGCAGTATTTT. Its protein product is CASSVGSGASTDTQYF.

This clonotype was picked up a small number of times. The V gene is TRBV11-2, the J gene TRBJ1-5, with TRBD1 identical over 12 bases. Trimming at V came to 5 bases and at J to 7 bases, leaving 12 bases not matched to a gene. The CDR3 is 17 amino acids. Germline values: CDR1 SGHAT, CDR2 FQNNGV. The CDR3 region is CASSRGGTGGLGQPQHF. The CDR3 DNA follows: TGTGCCAGCAGCCGAGGGGGGACAGGGGGCCTTGGGCAGCCCCAGCATTTT.

The V call is TRBV16, the J call TRBJ2-4; possibly TRBD2 for D (5 bases). V was trimmed by 2 bases and J by 8 bases, leaving 10 bases between them. The CDR3 contains 13 residues. Germline V gene sequence: CDR1 KGHSY, CDR2 FQNENV. CDR3 amino acids: CASSQEGAHIQYF. Here the CDR3 DNA reads TGTGCCAGCAGCCAAGAGGGAGCACACATTCAGTACTTC.

Comment on this clonotype: A much larger clonotype is one base distant, so this may be a read error. The J gene is TRBJ1-1, the V gene TRBV6-5, with D maybe TRBD1 (5 bases). Germline CDR1 reads MNHEY; CDR2 reads SVGAGI. This CDR3 has 12 amino acids. The CDR3 sequence is CASSYGGTEALF. The CDR3 nucleotides are TGTGCCAGCAGTTACGGGGGGACTGAAGCTCTCTTT.

This rearrangement joins TRBV24-1 to TRBJ2-7; 13 positions match TRBD2. Germline CDR1 and CDR2: KGHDR and SFDVKD. This CDR3 comprises 16 residues. V lost 3 bases, J lost 6 bases, and 7 bases stayed unmatched. The CDR3 nucleotides are TGTGCCACCAGTGATAATGGACTAGCGGGAGTGGGCGAGCAGTACTTC. Residues: CATSDNGLAGVGEQYF.

The rearrangement uses TRBV20-1 and TRBJ2-3; 10 bases line up with TRBD2. Trimming removed 6 bases from V and 7 bases from J; junction bases left unmatched: 7. The CDR3 consists of 13 residues. The germline V gene has CDR1 DFQATT and CDR2 SNEGSKA (reference sequence). The CDR3 coding sequence is TGCAGTGCCGCAAGGACTAGCGGAAATACGCAGTATTTT. Protein: CSAARTSGNTQYF.

The chain couples TRBV5-1 to TRBJ2-7, with a possible D match to TRBD1 (5 bases). The CDR3 contains 14 residues. With 0 bases removed from V and 3 bases from J, the gap between germline ends came to 10 bases. Germline V gene lookup returns CDR1 SGHRS and CDR2 YFSETQ. DNA of the CDR3: TGCGCCAGCAGCTTGGAGGGGTCTAACTACGAGCAGTACTTC. Its translation: CASSLEGSNYEQYF.

This clonotype appeared a few times. The chain has TRBV15 and TRBJ1-6, with D perhaps TRBD1 (6 bases). The germline gives CDR1 LNHNV, CDR2 YYDKDF (reference sequence). The CDR3 length is 13 residues. V dropped 6 bases and J dropped 3 bases, with 6 bases sitting between them. The CDR3 reads CATRDSYNSPLHF. The CDR3 coding sequence is TGTGCCACCAGGGACAGCTATAATTCACCCCTCCACTTT.

This chain connects TRBV11-1 to TRBJ2-2; D is perhaps TRBD2 (5 bases). Germline CDR1 SGHAT, CDR2 FQDESV (reference sequence). V dropped 4 bases and J dropped 6 bases, with 18 bases sitting between them. This CDR3 is 16 amino acids long. The DNA for the CDR3 is TGTGCCAGCAGCTCAAGGACTGGGTTTCAATCCGGGGAGCTGTTTTTT. Residues: CASSSRTGFQSGELFF.

To note about this clonotype: Possible read error: a much larger clone is one base away. The genes are TRBV6-4 and TRBJ2-3, with D perhaps assigned TRBD1 or TRBD2 (7 bases each). In germline, CDR1 is MRHNA, CDR2 SNTAGT. This CDR3 comprises 14 residues. The CDR3 bases are TGTGCCAGCAGTGACTCGGGGGGGACAGAAACGCAGTATTTT. It is translated as CASSDSGGTETQYF.

V usage is TRBV24-1 and J usage is TRBJ2-7; no clear D. The CDR3 covers 15 residues. Trimming removed 3 bases at V and 6 bases at J, with 17 bases between. CDR1 is KGHDR, CDR2 SFDVKD, per germline. The CDR3 nucleotides are TGTGCCACCAGTGATACCCCCACCCCGGGCTCCGAGCAGTACTTC. Translating it yields CATSDTPTPGSEQYF.